One and the same sample provided the 9 T cell receptor beta chains below, sequenced in a study of CD8 T cells in ankylosing spondylitis. TCRdb re-called the 5' RACE reads through MiXCR, storing one row per CDR3 protein. The sample has around 340,000 distinct CDR3 sequences; roughly 14% are singletons. Sequencing used blood, either unsorted or a sorted T cell fraction (not recorded which). The origin of the receptors is a male donor with ankylosing spondylitis or in good health (not recorded which).

This clonotype showed up just a few times. The CDR3 bases are TGTGCCAGCAGTCCCGGGGGGACAATAGGCATTCAGTACTTC. It yields the protein CASSPGGTIGIQYF. This rearrangement joins TRBV2 to TRBJ2-4; TRBD2 might be the D (7 bases). The V gene's germline CDR1 is SNHLY and CDR2 FYNNEI. Trimming left V 5 bases short and J 9 bases short, with 17 bases between. The CDR3 runs to 14 residues.

The chain combines TRBV5-1 with TRBJ2-7; TRBD1 agrees at 7 bases. There are 14 residues in the CDR3. Germline V gives CDR1 SGHRS, CDR2 YFSETQ. Trimming took 2 bases from V and 1 from J; bases not matched to a gene: 3. This CDR3 is CASSFEGASYEQYF. The CDR3 bases are TGCGCCAGCAGCTTTGAGGGGGCATCCTACGAGCAGTACTTC.

The genes are TRBV2 and TRBJ1-6, with unresolved D. The CDR3 extends over 13 amino acids. V was trimmed by 4 bases and J by 6 bases, leaving 7 bases between them. Germline V lookup: CDR1 SNHLY, CDR2 FYNNEI. The CDR3 sequence is CASSAAFNSPLHF. DNA of the CDR3: TGTGCCAGCAGTGCTGCTTTTAATTCACCCCTCCACTTT.

This clonotype was seen only a few times. DNA for the CDR3: TGTGCCAGCAGCTTATTCCGTGTCGGAGGGGACAGGGTAGGGGAGACCCAGTACTTC. As protein: CASSLFRVGGDRVGETQYF. This rearrangement joins TRBV7-8 to TRBJ2-5; 9 nucleotides agree with TRBD1. Looked up from germline, CDR1 is SGHVS and CDR2 is FQNEAQ. This CDR3 comprises 19 residues. Trimming cost V 2 bases and J 5 bases; bases outside gene matches: 18.

This clonotype was seen only a few times. The V call is TRBV19, the J call TRBJ2-5; D is possibly TRBD2 (5 bases). The V gene lost 3 bases and the J gene lost 9 bases, with 14 bases spanning the gap. Germline CDR1 and CDR2: LNHDA and SQIVND (reference sequence). The CDR3 contains 13 residues. CDR3 nucleotide sequence: TGTGCCAGTAGTATGATCGCGGGTAGGGCCCAGTACTTC. Its translation is CASSMIAGRAQYF.

This clonotype showed up many times. V gene TRBV12-3 or TRBV12-4 combines with J gene TRBJ1-5; tentatively, D is TRBD1 (6 bases). This CDR3 is 17 amino acids long. V was clipped by 4 bases and J by 0 bases, with 16 bases between them. CDR3 bases: TGTGCCAGCAGTTCAAATTACGGACAGAATAGCAATCAGCCCCAGCATTTT. It codes for CASSSNYGQNSNQPQHF.

In this sample, this clonotype turned up a few times. This rearrangement joins TRBV30 to TRBJ2-6; D unresolved. The CDR3 sequence is 13 residues long. V lost 1 base and J 2 bases, leaving 3 bases between the germline ends. Germline CDR1 reads GTSNPN; CDR2 reads SVGIG (reference sequence). This CDR3 is CAWSGTGANVLTF. The CDR3 nucleotides are TGTGCCTGGAGTGGGACTGGGGCCAACGTCCTGACTTTC. The entire variable domain, with the rest obtained from reference TRBV30 and TRBJ2-6, is as follows: SQTIHQWPATLVQPVGSPLSLECTVEGTSNPNLYWYRQAAGRGLQLLFYSVGIGQISSEVPQNLSASRPQDRQFILSSKKLLLSDSGFYLCAWSGTGANVLTFGAGSRLTVL.

This rearrangement joins TRBV12-3 or TRBV12-4 to TRBJ2-2; the match to TRBD2 covers 10 bases. This CDR3 region has 15 residues. V shed 5 bases, J shed 7 bases, and the junction held 7 bases outside the gene matches. The DNA of the CDR3 is TGTGCCAGCAGTACAGGACTAGCGGTTAACGGGGAGCTGTTTTTT. Protein sequence: CASSTGLAVNGELFF.

V usage is TRBV2 and J usage is TRBJ1-2; D is possibly TRBD1 (5 bases). Germline V lookup: CDR1 SNHLY, CDR2 FYNNEI. Trimming stripped 6 bases from V and 5 bases from J, with 13 bases between. This CDR3 has 13 amino acids. The CDR3 DNA reads as TGTGCCAGCAGCCGGGACGCAGTATATGGCTACACCTTC. Translating gives CASSRDAVYGYTF.